The 31 T cell receptor beta chains below come from one sample, sequenced in a study of control samples from healthy donors and cancer patients. Produced via immunoSEQ multiplex PCR; TCRdb's table is partial and in-frame only. The sample holds roughly 200,000 clones, about 91% seen once. Sequencing was performed on blood. Receptor source: a man younger than 40 in good health.

The chain recombines TRBV14 with TRBJ1-5; D is unclear. Germline V gene sequence: CDR1 SGHDN, CDR2 FVKESK. The CDR3 contains 13 residues. Trimming took 0 bases from V and 7 from J, leaving 7 bases between them. The CDR3 is CASSQDSGQPQHF. CDR3 nucleotide sequence: TGTGCCAGCAGCCAAGATTCAGGACAGCCCCAGCATTTT.

The chain carries TRBV6-5 and TRBJ1-5, with 7 bases matching TRBD1. The V gene end was trimmed by 5 bases and the J gene end by 3 bases; junction bases not matched to a gene: 7. This CDR3 has 15 amino acids. CDR1 is MNHEY and CDR2 is SVGAGI in the germline V gene. The CDR3 protein is CASSSLDRNNQPQHF. The DNA of the CDR3 is TGTGCCAGCAGTAGCCTGGACAGGAACAATCAGCCCCAGCATTTT.

This clone was seen only once. The V gene is TRBV5-1, the J gene TRBJ1-6; D uncertain. Germline CDR1 SGHRS, CDR2 YFSETQ. The CDR3 is made up of 15 amino acids. The germline V and J ends were trimmed by 0 bases and 14 bases, with 18 bases remaining between them. CDR3 DNA: TGCGCCAGCAGCTTGGTAGGGTCGGTTGGGCAATCCCTCCACTTT. This gives the protein CASSLVGSVGQSLHF.

The gene calls are TRBV6-5 and TRBJ1-1; 8 positions agree with TRBD1. Germline loops: CDR1 MNHEY, CDR2 SVGAGI. The CDR3 loop spans 14 amino acids. V lost 6 bases, J lost 4 bases, and 7 bases stayed unmatched. The CDR3 DNA is TGTGCCAGCAGGGCCGACAGGGGAGGCACTGAAGCTTTCTTT. Amino acid sequence: CASRADRGGTEAFF.

The rearrangement joins TRBV2 to TRBJ2-1; 10 bases agree with TRBD2. Trimming removed 11 bases from V and 5 bases from J; junction bases left unmatched: 6. This CDR3 is built from 13 residues. Germline lookup yields CDR1 SNHLY and CDR2 FYNNEI. DNA of the CDR3: TGTGCCGGAACTAGCGGGGTGAACAATGAGCAGTTCTTC. Translated, it gives CAGTSGVNNEQFF.

CDR3 loop: CASSLGGGGTEAFF. CDR3 in DNA: TGTGCCAGCAGCTTGGGGGGGGGCGGTACTGAAGCTTTCTTT. V and J are TRBV5-8 and TRBJ1-1; maybe TRBD1 (6 bases). The germline V gene encodes CDR1 SGHTS and CDR2 YDEGEE. V lost 0 bases and J 5 bases, leaving 11 bases between the germline ends. CDR3 length: 14 residues.

The chain uses TRBV7-2 and TRBJ1-2, with a tentative D call TRBD1 (5 bases). There are 13 residues in the CDR3. Germline-derived CDR1 and CDR2 are SGHTA and FQGNSA. V dropped 5 bases and J dropped 7 bases, with 14 bases sitting between them. The CDR3: CASSQHRRGGYTF. The CDR3 bases are TGTGCCAGCAGCCAACACAGGAGAGGTGGCTACACCTTC.

This clone was found once. V and J are TRBV2 and TRBJ2-7; 7 bases agree with TRBD2. Losses at the gene ends were 3 bases for V and 5 bases for J; bases not matched to a gene: 19. There are 18 residues in the CDR3. Looked up from germline, CDR1 is SNHLY and CDR2 is FYNNEI. Here the CDR3 reads CASSDGASGAPRGHEQYF. Here the CDR3 DNA reads TGTGCCAGCAGTGATGGGGCCAGCGGGGCACCTCGGGGCCACGAGCAGTACTTC.

The chain links TRBV30 to TRBJ1-6; 9 positions match TRBD1. Germline-derived CDR1 and CDR2 are GTSNPN and SVGIG (reference sequence). Trimming removed 3 bases from V and 5 bases from J; junction bases left unmatched: 2. CDR3 size: 14 residues. This CDR3 is CAWSGTGHNSPLHF. The CDR3, as DNA: TGTGCCTGGAGCGGGACAGGGCATAATTCACCCCTCCACTTT.

The V call is TRBV10-3, the J call TRBJ2-5, with D perhaps TRBD2 (6 bases). The CDR3 runs 14 residues. Germline V CDR1 and CDR2: ENHRY, SYGVKD. V was clipped by 10 bases and J by 1 base, with 16 bases between them. CDR3 residues: CATSEGGSQETQYF. Written as DNA, the CDR3 is TGTGCCACTTCGGAGGGAGGATCCCAAGAGACCCAGTACTTC.

The chain joins TRBV3-1 (or the pseudogene TRBV3-2) to TRBJ1-4; D unclear. Per germline, CDR1 LGHDT and CDR2 YNNKEL (reference sequence). Trimming removed 0 bases from V and 11 bases from J, with 10 bases in between. This CDR3 contains 13 residues. The CDR3 region has the DNA TGTGCCAGCAGCCAAGATAATAAGGGTAAACTGTTTTTT. It is translated as CASSQDNKGKLFF.

The chain couples TRBV7-3 to TRBJ2-1; D might be TRBD2 (6 bases). CDR1 is SGHTA, CDR2 FQGTGA, per germline. V was trimmed by 4 bases and J by 3 bases, leaving 10 bases between them. The CDR3 length is 14 residues. The chain's CDR3 is CASSSGTHYNEQFF. In nucleotides, the CDR3 is TGTGCCAGCAGCTCCGGGACTCACTACAATGAGCAGTTCTTC.

As DNA, the CDR3 is TGTGCCAGCAGTGAAACGGGGGGCACTGAAGCTTTCTTT. Its protein product is CASSETGGTEAFF. The gene calls are TRBV2 and TRBJ1-1, with a possible D match to TRBD1 (5 bases). Germline V gene sequence: CDR1 SNHLY, CDR2 FYNNEI. Trimming cost V 2 bases and J 4 bases, with 8 bases left between them. The CDR3 totals 13 residues.

This clone was counted a single time. The rearrangement joins TRBV11-2 to TRBJ2-2, with D hard to call. The V end was cut by 1 base, the J end by 2 bases, with 5 bases between. This CDR3 is built from 14 residues. Germline V CDR1 and CDR2: SGHAT, FQNNGV. The CDR3 coding sequence is TGTGCCAGCAGCTTAGGGGCAAACACCGGGGAGCTGTTTTTT. This translates into CASSLGANTGELFF.

This chain joins TRBV7-2 and TRBJ2-3; 15 bases are a match to TRBD2. The CDR3 contains 16 residues. CDR1 and CDR2 (germline): SGHTA, FQGNSA. V lost 4 bases to trimming and J lost 8 bases; unmatched junction nucleotides: 7. The CDR3 bases are TGTGCCAGCAGCTCAGGGACTAGCGGGGGGCAAGGTACGCAGTATTTT. Its protein is CASSSGTSGGQGTQYF.

The chain is built from TRBV6-5 and TRBJ1-4; the match to TRBD1 covers 7 bases. CDR3 size: 13 residues. The germline V gene has CDR1 MNHEY and CDR2 SVGAGI. V lost 6 bases, J lost 7 bases, and 5 bases stayed unmatched. CDR3 bases: TGTGCCAGCAGCCCCGGGACAGCTGAAAAACTGTTTTTT. This gives the protein CASSPGTAEKLFF.

This chain connects TRBV6-2 or TRBV6-3 to TRBJ2-7; TRBD2 agrees at 8 bases. Germline V gene lookup returns CDR1 MNHEY and CDR2 SVGEGT. The CDR3 totals 15 residues. V shed 3 bases and J 0 bases; nucleotides not matched to a gene: 4. CDR3 bases: TGTGCCAGCAGTTATGGGCGGGGGGCCTCCTACGAGCAGTACTTC. Translation: CASSYGRGASYEQYF.

The chain carries TRBV29-1 and TRBJ1-2; D call uncertain. Looked up from germline, CDR1 is SQVTM and CDR2 is ANQGSEA. Trimming cost V 5 bases and J 7 bases, with 5 bases left between them. This CDR3 region has 9 residues. The CDR3 DNA reads as TGCAGCGTTCCTGGTGGCTACACCTTC. Residues: CSVPGGYTF.

This chain joins TRBV6-6 and TRBJ2-1, with TRBD2 matching 9 bases. The V gene's germline CDR1 is MNHNY and CDR2 SVGAGI (reference sequence). The CDR3 is 12 amino acids. The junction had 3 bases not matched to a gene; V was cut back by 8 bases and J by 7 bases. The DNA of the CDR3 is TGTGCCAGCGGCGGGGGGGCGAATGAGCAGTTCTTC. Its protein is CASGGGANEQFF.

The genes are TRBV7-2 and TRBJ2-3; 13 bases map to TRBD2. Germline V gene lookup returns CDR1 SGHTA and CDR2 FQGNSA. The CDR3 length is 17 residues. Trimming took 4 bases from V and 4 from J; bases not matched to a gene: 8. The CDR3 is CASSSLLAGGHADTQYF. CDR3 sequence (DNA): TGTGCCAGCAGCTCCTTACTAGCGGGGGGGCACGCAGATACGCAGTATTTT.

The J gene is TRBJ1-5, the V gene TRBV7-8; D uncertain. Germline CDR1 and CDR2: SGHVS and FQNEAQ. Trimming left V 1 base short and J 7 bases short, with 14 bases between. The CDR3 is made up of 15 amino acids. The CDR3 region has the DNA TGTGCCAGCAGCTTAGTAGGCAGTTTGGGCCAGCCCCAGCATTTT. It is translated as CASSLVGSLGQPQHF.

V gene TRBV9 combines with J gene TRBJ1-1, with no clear D. CDR1 is SGDLS, CDR2 YYNGEE, per germline. The V and J ends lost 0 bases and 1 base respectively, with 7 bases between them. CDR3 size: 14 residues. CDR3 in amino acids: CASSVAEGNTEAFF. CDR3 nucleotide sequence: TGTGCCAGCAGCGTAGCTGAGGGGAACACTGAAGCTTTCTTT. Full variable domain (outside the CDR3, taken from reference TRBV9 and TRBJ1-1): DSGVTQTPKHLITATGQRVTLRCSPRSGDLSVYWYQQSLDQGLQFLIQYYNGEERAKGNILERFSAQQFPDLHSELNLSSLELGDSALYFCASSVAEGNTEAFFGQGTRLTVV.

The chain has TRBV6-5 and TRBJ2-3; D perhaps matches TRBD2 (7 bases). The CDR3 has 14 residues. V was shortened by 6 bases and J by 7 bases, with 17 bases between the two germline ends. Germline V gene sequence: CDR1 MNHEY, CDR2 SVGAGI. CDR3 DNA sequence: TGTGCCAGCAGACTTCGGGGGGCCCCCTATACGCAGTATTTT. Protein product: CASRLRGAPYTQYF.

The gene calls are TRBV5-6 and TRBJ1-1; D is undetermined. This CDR3 contains 12 residues. Trimming took off 3 bases at V and 5 bases at J, with 8 bases between the two ends. CDR1 and CDR2 from the germline V gene are SGHDT and YYEEEE. Here the CDR3 DNA reads TGTGCCAGCAGCTATATTTCTACTGAAGCTTTCTTT. Encoded protein: CASSYISTEAFF.

The chain has TRBV6-1 and TRBJ2-1, with 10 positions matching TRBD2. Germline lookup yields CDR1 MNHNS and CDR2 SASEGT. The V segment lost 2 bases and the J segment 7 bases; nucleotides outside the gene matches: 5. This CDR3 contains 15 residues. CDR3 residues: CASSESGGARNEQFF. The CDR3 nucleotides are TGTGCCAGCAGTGAAAGCGGGGGGGCCCGTAATGAGCAGTTCTTC.

The chain combines TRBV5-6 with TRBJ1-3, with D perhaps TRBD1 (6 bases). Germline CDR1 reads SGHDT; CDR2 reads YYEEEE. CDR3 length: 14 residues. The germline V and J ends were trimmed by 5 bases and 4 bases, with 13 bases remaining between them. The CDR3 DNA sequence: TGTGCCAGCAGGGAGACAGGTTACGGAAACACCATATATTTT. It encodes CASRETGYGNTIYF.

The gene calls are TRBV6-5 and TRBJ2-1; 8 positions match TRBD2. The ends lost 5 bases at V and 4 bases at J; junction bases unmatched: 7. The CDR3 consists of 15 residues. CDR1 and CDR2 from the germline V gene are MNHEY and SVGAGI. CDR3 DNA: TGTGCCAGCAGTCTCACTAGCGGAACTTACAATGAGCAGTTCTTC. It yields the protein CASSLTSGTYNEQFF.

The genes are TRBV7-7 and TRBJ2-7; D is perhaps TRBD2 (5 bases). The germline V and J ends were trimmed by 0 bases and 3 bases, with 12 bases remaining between them. CDR3 length equals 15 residues. Germline CDR1 and CDR2: SSHAT and FNYEAQ (reference sequence). The CDR3 here is CASSLALSGNYEQYF. The CDR3 DNA sequence: TGTGCCAGCAGCTTAGCCCTGTCGGGGAACTACGAGCAGTACTTC.

A word on this clone: An end of the junction does not agree with germline; a read error may underlie this. This sequence joins TRBV6-2 or TRBV6-3 and TRBJ2-7, with TRBD2 identical over 11 bases. Germline CDR1 and CDR2: MNHEY and SVGEGT. This CDR3 region has 18 residues. CDR3 sequence: CANSSPWMLAGGSWEQYF. Written as DNA, the CDR3 is TGTGCCAACAGTTCCCCCTGGATGCTAGCGGGGGGTTCATGGGAGCAGTACTTC.

The chain carries TRBV7-9 and TRBJ1-1; perhaps TRBD1 as D (6 bases). Trimming stripped 5 bases from V and 2 bases from J, with 12 bases between. The germline gives CDR1 SEHNR, CDR2 FQNEAQ (reference sequence). The CDR3 length is 14 residues. The CDR3 sequence is CASSPTGINTEAFF. DNA for the CDR3: TGTGCCAGCAGCCCAACAGGGATCAACACTGAAGCTTTCTTT.

The chain couples TRBV9 to TRBJ2-3; 12 nucleotides match TRBD1. In germline, CDR1 is SGDLS, CDR2 YYNGEE. V lost 4 bases, J lost 4 bases, and 4 bases stayed unmatched. The CDR3 spans 15 residues. The CDR3 protein is CASSSGTGGPDTQYF. In DNA, the CDR3 is TGTGCCAGCAGCTCCGGGACAGGGGGCCCAGATACGCAGTATTTT.